This passage covers 19 T cell receptor beta chains from one sample sequenced in a study of T cell changes during pregnancy in multiple sclerosis. The repertoire was sequenced with immunoSEQ multiplex PCR; TCRdb's copy has only in-frame clones and lacks some. In the table there are nearly 60,000 clones, about 90% of which are singletons. The input for sequencing was CD4+ T cells from peripheral blood mononuclear cells, taken after pregnancy. These receptors were obtained from a female donor in good health, enrolled as a control in a pregnancy study.

The chain recombines TRBV27 with TRBJ1-2; 8 bases line up with TRBD1. Germline CDR1 MNHEY, CDR2 SMNVEV (reference sequence). Trimming took 8 bases from V and 6 from J; bases not matched to a gene: 17. CDR3 length: 16 amino acids. CDR3 sequence: CASAQLTRGLINGYTF. The DNA of the CDR3 is TGTGCCAGCGCCCAGTTGACCAGGGGGCTCATTAATGGCTACACCTTC.

The chain has TRBV5-4 and TRBJ2-3, with TRBD2 identical over 7 bases. From germline, CDR1 is SGHNT and CDR2 YYREEE (reference sequence). The CDR3 runs to 16 residues. Unmatched junction bases numbered 10, after V lost 4 bases and J lost 2 bases. CDR3 sequence: CASSPRRGEITDTQYF. The DNA of the CDR3 is TGTGCCAGCAGCCCACGACGGGGGGAGATCACAGATACGCAGTATTTT.

In DNA form, the CDR3 reads TGTGCCAGCAAGGGACAGGGTAATCAGCCCCAGCATTTT. As protein: CASKGQGNQPQHF. The rearrangement joins TRBV2 to TRBJ1-5; 9 bases are shared with TRBD1. Unmatched junction bases numbered 2, after V lost 7 bases and J lost 4 bases. The CDR3 is 13 amino acids. Looked up from germline, CDR1 is SNHLY and CDR2 is FYNNEI.

The rearrangement uses TRBV5-6 and TRBJ2-5; no definite D call. V shed 0 bases and J shed 5 bases, with 2 bases lying between them. Germline CDR1 and CDR2: SGHDT and YYEEEE. CDR3 length equals 11 residues. The CDR3: CASSLAETQYF. The DNA of the CDR3 is TGTGCCAGCAGCTTGGCGGAGACCCAGTACTTC.

The chain combines TRBV19 with TRBJ1-6; 8 bases agree with TRBD1. V was clipped by 6 bases and J by 3 bases; unmatched bases: 10. The CDR3 runs to 17 residues. Germline V gives CDR1 LNHDA, CDR2 SQIVND (reference sequence). The CDR3 region is CASSPNQGQGYNSPLHF. CDR3 DNA sequence: TGTGCCAGTAGCCCCAACCAAGGACAGGGCTATAATTCACCCCTCCACTTT.

The chain joins TRBV6-6 to TRBJ1-1; unclear D gene. Germline loops: CDR1 MNHNY, CDR2 SVGAGI (reference sequence). The CDR3 spans 13 residues. V was clipped by 7 bases and J by 3 bases, with 12 bases between them. CDR3 in DNA: TGTGCCAGCACCGAGGGTCCGTACACTGAAGCTTTCTTT. Translating it yields CASTEGPYTEAFF.

The rearrangement uses TRBV14 and TRBJ2-7; D is unresolved. V was pared by 0 bases and J by 5 bases, with 17 bases between. Germline V gene sequence: CDR1 SGHDN, CDR2 FVKESK. The CDR3 is made up of 16 amino acids. Here the CDR3 DNA reads TGTGCCAGCAGCCAAGAAGTCTTAAAAGCAATCCACGAGCAGTACTTC. Translating it yields CASSQEVLKAIHEQYF.

The chain is built from TRBV7-2 and TRBJ1-6; D is unresolved. The germline gives CDR1 SGHTA, CDR2 FQGNSA. Trimming cost V 0 bases and J 0 bases, with 6 bases left between them. This CDR3 has 16 amino acids. The CDR3 spells CASSLAPSSYNSPLHF. DNA for the CDR3: TGTGCCAGCAGCTTAGCCCCGAGCTCCTATAATTCACCCCTCCACTTT.

This clone was detected a few times. The same CDR3 can be traced to other DNA sequences in this sample. The chain is built from TRBV6-5 and TRBJ1-2, with 10 bases that match TRBD1. J lost 5 bases, V lost 4 bases, and 4 bases had no gene match. CDR3 length: 14 amino acids. Germline V gene lookup returns CDR1 MNHEY and CDR2 SVGAGI. The CDR3 loop reads CASSLQDRGYGYTF. The CDR3 DNA is TGTGCCAGCAGTTTACAGGACAGGGGGTATGGCTACACCTTC.

The chain is built from TRBV30 and TRBJ2-1; weak D call: TRBD2 (8 bases). Germline CDR1 reads GTSNPN; CDR2 reads SVGIG (reference sequence). The CDR3 spans 16 residues. Deletions cut 1 base from V and 1 base from J, with 14 bases between. CDR3 sequence reads: CAWSGGGGGSYNEQFF. CDR3 sequence (DNA): TGTGCCTGGAGTGGAGGGGGCGGGGGGTCCTACAATGAGCAGTTCTTC.

The table lists this clone with a few counts. The chain links TRBV19 to TRBJ1-1; D unclear. Germline lookup yields CDR1 LNHDA and CDR2 SQIVND (reference sequence). V lost 10 bases and J 5 bases, leaving 17 bases between the germline ends. CDR3 length: 13 residues. The CDR3: CATMIRDGTEAFF. The CDR3 DNA is TGTGCCACTATGATACGAGATGGTACTGAAGCTTTCTTT.

This clone was recorded once. The gene calls are TRBV2 and TRBJ1-2; a weak D match, TRBD1 (5 bases). CDR3 length: 12 amino acids. Trimming cost V 6 bases and J 4 bases, with 9 bases left between them. CDR1 SNHLY and CDR2 FYNNEI come from the germline V gene. The CDR3: CASRAGSYGYTF. CDR3 in DNA: TGTGCCAGCAGGGCAGGGTCCTATGGCTACACCTTC.

The genes are TRBV4-1 and TRBJ2-7; TRBD1 matches 7 bases. CDR1 is MGHRA, CDR2 YSYEKL, per germline. V trimming: 4 bases; J trimming: 4 bases; junction bases outside the gene matches: 10. The CDR3 runs 15 residues. The CDR3 DNA reads TGCGCCAGCAGCCGAACACAGGGGATTACGTACGAGCAGTACTTC. Protein sequence: CASSRTQGITYEQYF.

The chain recombines TRBV7-2 with TRBJ1-2; 8 nucleotides match TRBD1. The CDR3 spans 16 residues. V lost 1 base and J lost 1; bases outside the gene matches: 5. Germline loops: CDR1 SGHTA, CDR2 FQGNSA. CDR3 protein: CASSLVMGQVNYGYTF. DNA of the CDR3: TGTGCCAGCAGCTTAGTAATGGGACAGGTTAACTATGGCTACACCTTC.

The V and J genes are TRBV5-4 and TRBJ1-1; perhaps TRBD1 as D (5 bases). CDR1 is SGHNT and CDR2 is YYREEE in the germline V gene (reference sequence). CDR3 size: 15 residues. The germline V and J ends were trimmed by 0 bases and 0 bases, with 9 bases remaining between them. The CDR3 sequence: CASSLGAGMNTEAFF. As DNA, the CDR3 is TGTGCCAGCAGCTTGGGAGCAGGGATGAACACTGAAGCTTTCTTT.

The chain is built from TRBV7-2 and TRBJ2-2; possible D gene TRBD1, 6 bases. Trimming removed 4 bases at V and 5 bases at J, with 20 bases between. The CDR3 has 17 residues. The germline gives CDR1 SGHTA, CDR2 FQGNSA. CDR3 in amino acids: CASSSRGRTDETGELFF. The DNA for the CDR3 is TGTGCCAGCAGCTCCCGGGGACGGACAGATGAAACCGGGGAGCTGTTTTTT.

This chain connects TRBV2 to TRBJ2-5, with TRBD1 identical over 7 bases. The length of the CDR3 is 13 residues. J was trimmed by 5 bases and V by 8 bases; bases with no gene match: 8. Germline V lookup: CDR1 SNHLY, CDR2 FYNNEI. The CDR3 protein is CASDRTGWETQYF. The CDR3 nucleotides read TGTGCCAGCGACCGGACAGGTTGGGAGACCCAGTACTTC.

The genes are TRBV27 and TRBJ2-1, with 8 positions matching TRBD1. Germline CDR1 is MNHEY and CDR2 is SMNVEV (reference sequence). Unmatched junction bases numbered 6, after V lost 10 bases and J lost 7 bases. The CDR3 runs to 12 residues. The CDR3 protein is CAIIQGANEQFF. Here the CDR3 DNA reads TGTGCCATCATTCAGGGGGCGAATGAGCAGTTCTTC.

The rearrangement uses TRBV7-2 and TRBJ2-7; D is perhaps TRBD1 (6 bases). This CDR3 spans 16 amino acids. Germline V gene data show CDR1 as SGHTA and CDR2 as FQGNSA. Trimming cost V 6 bases and J 6 bases, with 24 bases left between them. The chain's CDR3 is CASSGGSGVVPREQYF. The CDR3 bases are TGTGCCAGCAGTGGGGGATCAGGGGTTGTGCCCCGCGAGCAGTACTTC.